This T cell receptor beta chain was identified in a study of blood T cell repertoires in COVID-19. At the level of the study: Sources were T cells, B-cell-depleted T cells, or PBMCs; the material itself was cDNA or gDNA.

Original processing methods: Estimated nucleated cell counts came from reference gene primer amplification. The assay was immunoSEQ multiplex PCR, and TCRdb's table has in-frame clones only and misses some. The V and J calls and clone size are taken from that table; D and trimming were inferred from the DNA. The sample shows over 150,000 clones, approximately 84% of them seen only once. This clone showed up just a few times. CDR1 is SEHNR and CDR2 is FQNEAQ in the germline V gene (reference sequence). V gave up 8 bases and J gave up 2 bases, with 15 bases separating them. CDR3 length equals 14 residues.

The sample was peripheral blood. The sequence derives from a human donor with acute or convalescent COVID-19. The donor label of this sample is uncertain. The chain carries TRBV7-9 and TRBJ2-5, with D perhaps TRBD1 (5 bases). The CDR3 bases are TGTGCCAGCGGAAATGGCAGGGTACAAGAGACCCAGTACTTC. It codes for CASGNGRVQETQYF.